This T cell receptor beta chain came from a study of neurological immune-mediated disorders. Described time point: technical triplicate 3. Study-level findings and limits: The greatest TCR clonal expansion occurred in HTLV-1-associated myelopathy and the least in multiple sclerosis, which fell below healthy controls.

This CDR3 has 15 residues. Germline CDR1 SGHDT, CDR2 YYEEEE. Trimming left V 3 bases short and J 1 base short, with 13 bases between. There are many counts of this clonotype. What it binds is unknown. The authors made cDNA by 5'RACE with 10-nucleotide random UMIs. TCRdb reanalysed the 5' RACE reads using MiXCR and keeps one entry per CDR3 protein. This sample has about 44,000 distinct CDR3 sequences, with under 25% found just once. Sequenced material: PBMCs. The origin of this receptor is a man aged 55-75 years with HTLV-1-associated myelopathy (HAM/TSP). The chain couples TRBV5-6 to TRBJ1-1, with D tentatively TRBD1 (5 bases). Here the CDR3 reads CASSWGGYGNTEAFF. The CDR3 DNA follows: TGTGCCAGCAGCTGGGGGGGGTACGGGAACACTGAAGCTTTCTTT. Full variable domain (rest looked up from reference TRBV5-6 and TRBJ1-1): DAGVTQSPTHLIKTRGQQVTLRCSPKSGHDTVSWYQQALGQGPQFIFQYYEEEERQRGNFPDRFSGHQFPNYSSELNVNALLLGDSALYLCASSWGGYGNTEAFFGQGTRLTVV.